This TCR beta chain is drawn from a study of CD8 T cells in ankylosing spondylitis. General study points: Among TCR beta sequences, a motif of eight highly homologous variants appeared characteristic of ankylosing spondylitis blood.

MiXCR, applied by TCRdb to the 5' RACE reads, yields one record per CDR3 protein. The sample yields about 360,000 distinct CDR3 sequences, approximately 14% seen once. The sample holds a few counts of this clonotype. What it binds is not known. CDR1 and CDR2 from the germline V gene are SGHRS and YFSETQ. CDR3 length equals 15 residues. Trimming cost V 3 bases and J 2 bases, with 12 bases left between them. V usage is TRBV5-1 and J usage is TRBJ2-1; D unclear. The receptor's source is a male donor with ankylosing spondylitis or in good health (not recorded which). What was sequenced was blood, either unsorted or a sorted T cell fraction (not recorded which). The chain's CDR3 is CASSSDQPAYNEQFF. The CDR3 nucleotides are TGCGCCAGCAGCTCGGACCAGCCGGCCTACAATGAGCAGTTCTTC.